A selection of T cell receptor beta chains follows, all from one sample in a study of early T cells in non-severe SARS-CoV-2 infection. TCRdb reprocessed the 5' RACE reads with MiXCR, giving one entry per CDR3 protein. The sample records about 50,000 distinct CDR3 sequences, around 6.5% being singletons. Sequencing used whole blood, obtained at baseline. All receptors derive from an adult who was a healthcare worker with PCR-confirmed SARS-CoV-2 infection or an uninfected control (not recorded which). The CDR3 runs from the conserved cysteine through the conserved F or W. Each record gives: D gene, J gene, clone size, V gene, CDR3 DNA, CDR3 protein. The D gene is left open where the match is weak. Expanded clones are given a class, and other clones once, few, many or no size at all.

d_call: TRBD2; j_call: TRBJ2-1; clone_size: -; v_call: TRBV19; cdr3_nt: TGTGCCAGTAGTAGGGGACTAGCGGGAGGACTCAATGAGCAGTTCTTC; cdr3_aa: CASSRGLAGGLNEQFF
d_call: TRBD2; j_call: TRBJ2-7; clone_size: few; v_call: TRBV20-1; cdr3_nt: TGCAGTGCTAGTGGCCTAGCGGGAGTACGGCAGTACTTC; cdr3_aa: CSASGLAGVRQYF
d_call: -; j_call: TRBJ2-7; clone_size: many; v_call: TRBV7-8; cdr3_nt: TGTGCCAGCAGCTTTTCTACGGGCAGCTCCTACGAGCAGTACTTC; cdr3_aa: CASSFSTGSSYEQYF
d_call: -; j_call: TRBJ2-2; clone_size: many; v_call: TRBV4-3; cdr3_nt: TGCGCCAGCAGCCAAGAGTGGGGCCCCACCACCGGGGAGCTGTTTTTT; cdr3_aa: CASSQEWGPTTGELFF
d_call: -; j_call: TRBJ1-4; clone_size: many; v_call: TRBV27; cdr3_nt: TGTGCCAGCAGCCTCGGCAGGCGCGAAAAACTGTTTTTT; cdr3_aa: CASSLGRREKLFF
d_call: -; j_call: TRBJ1-1; clone_size: -; v_call: TRBV28; cdr3_nt: TGTGCCAGCAGTTTAAGGCGGACTGGTGCTGAAGCTTTCTTT; cdr3_aa: CASSLRRTGAEAFF
d_call: -; j_call: TRBJ2-1; clone_size: many; v_call: TRBV27; cdr3_nt: TGTGCCAGCAGTCCGAAGGGCAGCTTCTCCTACAATGAGCAGTTCTTC; cdr3_aa: CASSPKGSFSYNEQFF
d_call: -; j_call: TRBJ2-3; clone_size: many; v_call: TRBV6-6; cdr3_nt: TGTGCCAGCAGTTACCCCGGGAGAACAGATACGCAGTATTTT; cdr3_aa: CASSYPGRTDTQYF
d_call: TRBD1; j_call: TRBJ1-2; clone_size: few; v_call: TRBV7-9; cdr3_nt: TGTGCCAGCAGCGCCCCCGGGACAGGGGGCGATGGCTACACCTTC; cdr3_aa: CASSAPGTGGDGYTF
d_call: TRBD1; j_call: TRBJ2-7; clone_size: -; v_call: TRBV7-9; cdr3_nt: TGTGCCAGCAGCTTAACAGGGGACGAGCAGTACTTC; cdr3_aa: CASSLTGDEQYF
d_call: -; j_call: TRBJ2-2; clone_size: many; v_call: TRBV11-2; cdr3_nt: TGTGCCAGCAGCCCACCACGGGGAGGCACCGGGGAGCTGTTTTTT; cdr3_aa: CASSPPRGGTGELFF
d_call: -; j_call: TRBJ1-2; clone_size: many; v_call: TRBV7-9; cdr3_nt: TGTGCCAGCAGCTTAGCCAGGTCCTATGGCTACACCTTC; cdr3_aa: CASSLARSYGYTF
d_call: TRBD2; j_call: TRBJ2-2; clone_size: many; v_call: TRBV7-3; cdr3_nt: TGTGCCAGCAGCCCCCTAGCGGGGGTGTCCACCGGGGAGCTGTTTTTT; cdr3_aa: CASSPLAGVSTGELFF
d_call: TRBD1; j_call: TRBJ2-1; clone_size: many; v_call: TRBV5-1; cdr3_nt: TGCGCCAGCAGCTTGGGACAGGGGAGAGGCAATGAGCAGTTCTTC; cdr3_aa: CASSLGQGRGNEQFF
d_call: -; j_call: TRBJ2-1; clone_size: many; v_call: TRBV7-8; cdr3_nt: TGTGCCAGCAGCTTAAGGCAGGGATTCTCCTACAATGAGCAGTTCTTC; cdr3_aa: CASSLRQGFSYNEQFF
d_call: -; j_call: TRBJ2-5; clone_size: many; v_call: TRBV12-3/TRBV12-4; cdr3_nt: TGTGCCAGCAGTCCCGGGACTTTAGGAGGGGTCCAAGAGACCCAGTACTTC; cdr3_aa: CASSPGTLGGVQETQYF
d_call: TRBD2; j_call: TRBJ2-7; clone_size: few; v_call: TRBV7-8; cdr3_nt: TGTGCCAGCACCAGGACTAGCGGGACCTCCTACGAGCAGTACTTC; cdr3_aa: CASTRTSGTSYEQYF
d_call: -; j_call: TRBJ2-1; clone_size: -; v_call: TRBV20-1; cdr3_nt: TGCAGTGCCGTGGGGCCGCGACGGGTGATGAACAATGAGCAGTTCTTC; cdr3_aa: CSAVGPRRVMNNEQFF
d_call: -; j_call: TRBJ2-3; clone_size: -; v_call: TRBV20-1; cdr3_nt: TGCAGTGCTCGGCGGGCGGGGCCCACAGATACGCAGTATTTT; cdr3_aa: CSARRAGPTDTQYF
d_call: TRBD1; j_call: TRBJ1-5; clone_size: many; v_call: TRBV24-1; cdr3_nt: TGTGCCACCGACAGGGGAAGTGAGCAACAGCCCCAGCATTTT; cdr3_aa: CATDRGSEQQPQHF
d_call: TRBD2; j_call: TRBJ2-1; clone_size: many; v_call: TRBV11-2; cdr3_nt: TGTGCCAGCAGCTTCTCTAGCGGGAGAAACAATGAGCAGTTCTTC; cdr3_aa: CASSFSSGRNNEQFF
d_call: -; j_call: TRBJ2-3; clone_size: -; v_call: TRBV11-2; cdr3_nt: TGTGCCAGCAGCTTAAACTCCGCCACAGATACGCAGTATTTT; cdr3_aa: CASSLNSATDTQYF
d_call: -; j_call: TRBJ2-6; clone_size: many; v_call: TRBV25-1; cdr3_nt: TGTGCCAGCAGTGAATCGACTAGTTTGGGTGGGGCCAACGTCCTGACTTTC; cdr3_aa: CASSESTSLGGANVLTF
d_call: -; j_call: TRBJ2-7; clone_size: many; v_call: TRBV6-2/TRBV6-3; cdr3_nt: TGTGCCAGCAGATCCGTTGGCGCCTACGAGCAGTACTTC; cdr3_aa: CASRSVGAYEQYF
d_call: TRBD2; j_call: TRBJ2-7; clone_size: -; v_call: TRBV9; cdr3_nt: TGTGCCAGCAGCGGGGGGACTAGCGGGAGATCGTACGAGCAGTACTTC; cdr3_aa: CASSGGTSGRSYEQYF
d_call: TRBD1; j_call: TRBJ2-1; clone_size: few; v_call: TRBV6-1; cdr3_nt: TGTGCCAGCAGTGTCGCGGGACAGGGGAACAATGAGCAGTTCTTC; cdr3_aa: CASSVAGQGNNEQFF
d_call: TRBD2; j_call: TRBJ2-2; clone_size: few; v_call: TRBV5-1; cdr3_nt: TGCGCCAGCAGCTTTTTGACTAGCGGGAGTACCACCGGGGAGCTGTTTTTT; cdr3_aa: CASSFLTSGSTTGELFF
d_call: -; j_call: TRBJ2-7; clone_size: many; v_call: TRBV14; cdr3_nt: TGTGCCAGCAGCCAAGAGGCGGGCAGGTACACCCCCTACGAGCAGTACTTC; cdr3_aa: CASSQEAGRYTPYEQYF